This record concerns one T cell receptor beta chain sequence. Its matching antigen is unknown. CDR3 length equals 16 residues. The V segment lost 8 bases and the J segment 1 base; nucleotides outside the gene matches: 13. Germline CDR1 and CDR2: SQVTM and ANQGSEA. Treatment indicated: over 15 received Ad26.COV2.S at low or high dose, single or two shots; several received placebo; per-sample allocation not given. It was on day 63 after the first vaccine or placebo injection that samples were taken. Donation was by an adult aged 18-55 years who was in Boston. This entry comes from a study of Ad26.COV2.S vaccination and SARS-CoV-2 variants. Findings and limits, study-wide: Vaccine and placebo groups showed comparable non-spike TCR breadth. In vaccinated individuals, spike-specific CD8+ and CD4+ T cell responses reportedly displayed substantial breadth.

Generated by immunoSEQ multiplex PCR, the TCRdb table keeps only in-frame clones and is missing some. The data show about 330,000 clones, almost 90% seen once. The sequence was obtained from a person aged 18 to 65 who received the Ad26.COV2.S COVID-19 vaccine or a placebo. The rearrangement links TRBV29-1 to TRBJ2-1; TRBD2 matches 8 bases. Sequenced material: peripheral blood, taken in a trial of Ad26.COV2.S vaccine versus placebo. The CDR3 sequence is CSLASGWSDSYNEQFF. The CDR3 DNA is TGCAGCCTAGCTAGCGGGTGGAGCGATTCCTACAATGAGCAGTTCTTC.